This paragraph reports one T cell receptor beta chain. The antigen is unknown. CD8 cells regarded as naive lacked CD45RO, were positively chosen for CCR7, and omitted terminally differentiated effector memory CD45RA+ cells. These data are taken from a study of shared clonotypes between healthy human individuals. Trimming removed 5 bases at V and 0 bases at J, with 19 bases between. This CDR3 comprises 17 residues. Germline V gene data show CDR1 as KGHSH and CDR2 as LQKENI. Generated by immunoSEQ multiplex PCR, the TCRdb table keeps only in-frame clones and is missing some. The repertoire holds some 2 million clones, with roughly 95% as singletons. Study-level results: Across subsets, estimated richness was generally greater for naive than for memory populations. The study found roughly 5% of naive CD4 clonotypes shared across a few donors.

Sequences were obtained from naive CD8+ T cells sorted from blood. The clonotype comes from a young man in good health. J is TRBJ2-5 and V is TRBV18; a possible D gene is TRBD1 (5 bases). The CDR3 here is CASSGDLLTADQETQYF. CDR3 nucleotide sequence: TGTGCCAGCTCAGGAGACCTTTTGACAGCCGACCAAGAGACCCAGTACTTC.